One sample yielded the 9 T cell receptor beta chains listed below, sequenced in a study of early T cells in non-severe SARS-CoV-2 infection. TCRdb independently ran MiXCR on the 5' RACE reads; one entry per CDR3 protein. The sample lists tens of thousands of distinct CDR3 sequences, 12% seen once, with around 3.8% in the top ten. The sample comprised whole blood. The receptors come from an adult who was a healthcare worker with PCR-confirmed SARS-CoV-2 infection or an uninfected control (not recorded which).

This clonotype was counted many times. The gene calls are TRBV7-9 and TRBJ2-7; D may be TRBD1 or TRBD2 (5 bases each). Germline V CDR1 and CDR2: SEHNR, FQNEAQ (reference sequence). The CDR3 has 13 amino acids. V was clipped by 5 bases and J by 9 bases, with 17 bases between them. CDR3 bases: TGTGCCAGCAGCCTGGGACGGTACGAGCGGCAGTACTTC. This translates into CASSLGRYERQYF.

The sample holds many counts of this clonotype. V and J are TRBV29-1 and TRBJ2-2; D unresolved. The V gene's germline CDR1 is SQVTM and CDR2 ANQGSEA. Trimming took off 2 bases at V and 0 bases at J, with 1 base between the two ends. There are 12 residues in the CDR3. The CDR3 DNA is TGCAGCGTTGAAACGAACACCGGGGAGCTGTTTTTT. Amino acid sequence: CSVETNTGELFF.

This clonotype was recorded at least ten times. The gene calls are TRBV29-1 and TRBJ2-7; tentatively, D is TRBD2 (5 bases). Trimming removed 6 bases at V and 2 bases at J, with 14 bases between. Germline values: CDR1 SQVTM, CDR2 ANQGSEA. CDR3 length: 13 amino acids. The CDR3 region has the DNA TGCAGCGTCATCAGGTCGGGAACCTACGAGCAGTACTTC. Residues: CSVIRSGTYEQYF.

In this sample, this clonotype turned up many times. V is TRBV14 and J is TRBJ2-7; 7 nucleotides align to TRBD2. Germline V gene lookup returns CDR1 SGHDN and CDR2 FVKESK. V gave up 4 bases and J gave up 3 bases; unmatched junction bases: 6. There are 14 residues in the CDR3. This CDR3 is CASSPYGTIYEQYF. For the CDR3, the DNA is TGTGCCAGCAGCCCCTACGGGACTATCTACGAGCAGTACTTC. Combining the CDR3 with reference TRBV14 and TRBJ2-7 gives the whole variable domain EAGVTQFPSHSVIEKGQTVTLRCDPISGHDNLYWYRRVMGKEIKFLLHFVKESKQDESGMPNNRFLAERTGGTYSTLKVQPAELEDSGVYFCASSPYGTIYEQYFGPGTRLTVT.

This clonotype has at least ten counts. This sequence joins TRBV3-1 and TRBJ2-2; a weak D match, TRBD1 (6 bases). CDR1 and CDR2 from the germline V gene are LGHDT and YNNKEL (reference sequence). The V end was cut by 0 bases, the J end by 1 base, with 6 bases between. The CDR3 is 15 amino acids. The CDR3 region is CASSQEDRNTGELFF. In DNA, the CDR3 is TGTGCCAGCAGCCAAGAGGACAGGAACACCGGGGAGCTGTTTTTT. Full variable domain (rest looked up from reference TRBV3-1 and TRBJ2-2): DTAVSQTPKYLVTQMGNDKSIKCEQNLGHDTMYWYKQDSKKFLKIMFSYNNKELIINETVPNRFSPKSPDKAHLNLHINSLELGDSAVYFCASSQEDRNTGELFFGEGSRLTVL.

The genes are TRBV20-1 and TRBJ2-2; D is possibly TRBD2 (5 bases). The CDR3 has 15 residues. Trimming pared 3 bases from V and 4 bases from J, leaving 15 bases between. Germline-derived CDR1 and CDR2 are DFQATT and SNEGSKA (reference sequence). CDR3 region: CSARRVAHTTGELFF. DNA for the CDR3: TGCAGTGCTAGGAGGGTAGCTCATACCACCGGGGAGCTGTTTTTT.

The V and J genes are TRBV12-3 or TRBV12-4 and TRBJ1-1, with no clear D. CDR3 size: 14 residues. Trimming removed 1 base from V and 5 bases from J, with 11 bases in between. The CDR3 loop reads CASSLGTLETEAFF. CDR3 DNA: TGTGCCAGCAGTTTAGGGACCCTAGAGACTGAAGCTTTCTTT.

The chain has TRBV6-6 and TRBJ1-5, with D possibly matching TRBD1 (6 bases). Germline loops: CDR1 MNHNY, CDR2 SVGAGI (reference sequence). This CDR3 is 14 amino acids long. V was shortened by 6 bases and J by 4 bases, with 13 bases between the two germline ends. CDR3 in amino acids: CASSQGTENQPQHF. The CDR3 DNA reads as TGTGCCAGCAGCCAGGGGACGGAGAATCAGCCCCAGCATTTT.

This clonotype was picked up many times. The gene calls are TRBV7-3 and TRBJ2-3, with 7 bases aligning to TRBD2. After removal of 0 bases from V and 2 bases from J, the junction contained 8 bases not matched to a gene. The germline gives CDR1 SGHTA, CDR2 FQGTGA. CDR3 size: 17 residues. The CDR3 reads CASSLTPSGVYTDTQYF. The DNA for the CDR3 is TGTGCCAGCAGCTTAACCCCTAGCGGCGTGTACACAGATACGCAGTATTTT.